Given below is one T cell receptor (beta chain) in context. This entry comes from a study of blood T cell repertoires in COVID-19. Overall study context: Some COVID-19 samples were acute and others convalescent; all came from the United States, Italy and Spain. In each case, the material was cDNA or gDNA derived from T cells, B-cell-depleted T cells, or PBMCs.

Germline CDR1 LNHDA, CDR2 SQIVND (reference sequence). With V trimmed by 5 bases and J by 5 bases, 11 bases remained unmatched. The length of the CDR3 is 17 residues. As originally analysed: Reference gene primer amplification gave estimated nucleated cell counts. TCRdb keeps only in-frame clones here, not all; method: immunoSEQ multiplex PCR. That table is the source of V, J and clone size, and D and trimming were worked out from the DNA. The sample lists some 50,000 clones; 80% to 90% were seen once. Specimen: peripheral blood. The receptor comes from a man in his fifties or sixties with acute or convalescent COVID-19. The chain links TRBV19 to TRBJ1-4; 10 bases fit TRBD1. CDR3 loop: CASSVPIRDRGNEKLFF. CDR3 nucleotide sequence: TGTGCCAGTAGTGTACCCATAAGGGACAGGGGAAATGAAAAACTGTTTTTT.